Described below is a single TCR beta chain sequence and its context. What it binds is not known. One entry per CDR3 protein results from TCRdb running MiXCR on the 5' RACE reads. The profile shows some 280,000 distinct CDR3 sequences, about 17% of them singletons. This sample was taken from a study of T-cell memory formation after mild COVID-19. Study-level points and caveats: A subset of responding clones appeared in pre-infection memory, suggesting cross-reactive memory joined. The main location of contracting CD4+ clones was CM and EM, and that of contracting CD8+ clones was EMRA.

There are 15 residues in the CDR3. Looked up from germline, CDR1 is SGHTA and CDR2 is FQGNSA. V lost 3 bases, J lost 7 bases, and 10 bases stayed unmatched. This chain joins TRBV7-2 and TRBJ2-3, with TRBD2 matching over 7 bases. This clonotype was sampled from a man between 18 and 29 years old who had mild COVID-19 (a few samples of this study predate the infection). Cell type and time point are not known. The source material was PBMCs or a T cell subset sorted from them (not recorded which). The CDR3 spells CASSLMGSGPHTQYF. The CDR3 region has the DNA TGTGCCAGCAGCTTGATGGGTAGCGGGCCCCATACGCAGTATTTT.